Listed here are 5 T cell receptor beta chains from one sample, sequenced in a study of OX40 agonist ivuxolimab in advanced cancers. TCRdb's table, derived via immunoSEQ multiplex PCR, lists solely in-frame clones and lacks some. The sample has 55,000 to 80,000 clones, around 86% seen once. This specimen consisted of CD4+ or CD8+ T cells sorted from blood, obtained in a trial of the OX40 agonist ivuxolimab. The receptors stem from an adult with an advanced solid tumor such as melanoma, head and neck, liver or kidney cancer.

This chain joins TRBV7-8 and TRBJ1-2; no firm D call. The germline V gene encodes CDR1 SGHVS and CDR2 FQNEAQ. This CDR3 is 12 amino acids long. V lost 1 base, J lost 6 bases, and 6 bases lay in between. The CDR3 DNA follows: TGTGCCAGCAGCTTAGGAGTGGATGGCTACACCTTC. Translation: CASSLGVDGYTF.

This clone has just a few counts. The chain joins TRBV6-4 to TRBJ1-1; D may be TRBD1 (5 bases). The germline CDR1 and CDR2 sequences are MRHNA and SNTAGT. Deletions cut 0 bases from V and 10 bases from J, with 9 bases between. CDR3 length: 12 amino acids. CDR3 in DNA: TGTGCCAGCAGTGACTCCGGGGGATTAGCTTTCTTT. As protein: CASSDSGGLAFF.

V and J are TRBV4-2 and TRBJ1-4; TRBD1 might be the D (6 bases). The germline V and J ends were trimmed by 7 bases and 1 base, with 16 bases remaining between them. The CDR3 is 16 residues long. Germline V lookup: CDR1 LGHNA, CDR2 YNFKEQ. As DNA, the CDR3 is TGTGCCAGCACCCCCCAGGGAGGGGGAACTAATGAAAAACTGTTTTTT. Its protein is CASTPQGGGTNEKLFF.

This CDR3 is CASSVAPNGFGETQYF. In nucleotides, the CDR3 is TGTGCCAGCAGCGTAGCCCCTAATGGGTTCGGAGAGACCCAGTACTTC. This chain uses TRBV9 with TRBJ2-5; no definite D call. Germline V lookup: CDR1 SGDLS, CDR2 YYNGEE. Trimming removed 0 bases at V and 4 bases at J, with 16 bases between. This CDR3 contains 16 residues.

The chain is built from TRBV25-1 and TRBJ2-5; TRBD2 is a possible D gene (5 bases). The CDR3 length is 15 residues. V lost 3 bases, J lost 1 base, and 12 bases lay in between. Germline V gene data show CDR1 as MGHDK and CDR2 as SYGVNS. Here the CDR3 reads CASSDSGSAQETQYF. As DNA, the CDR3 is TGTGCCAGCAGTGACTCGGGGTCGGCCCAAGAGACCCAGTACTTC.